The 31 T cell receptor beta chains presented below share a single source sample, sequenced in a study of monozygotic twins with cystic fibrosis. Libraries were prepared by immunoSEQ multiplex PCR; TCRdb keeps only in-frame clonotypes and omits some of them. Found here are roughly 20,000 clones, nearly 98% of them singletons; the top ten hold roughly 1.8%. Sequencing used blood. These receptor sequences come from a woman under 40 with cystic fibrosis.

The chain recombines TRBV5-6 with TRBJ2-3; D possibly uses TRBD1 or TRBD2 (5 bases each). V lost 2 bases and J 3 bases, leaving 10 bases between the germline ends. This CDR3 is built from 14 residues. Looked up from germline, CDR1 is SGHDT and CDR2 is YYEEEE. In nucleotides, the CDR3 is TGTGCCAGCAGCTTTGAGGGGAAAACAGATACGCAGTATTTT. The encoded protein is CASSFEGKTDTQYF.

The rearrangement joins TRBV19 to TRBJ1-6, with D hard to call. From germline, CDR1 is LNHDA and CDR2 SQIVND (reference sequence). The CDR3 is 14 residues long. V lost 5 bases and J lost 9, with 14 bases in between. The CDR3: CASSSTRWGSPLHF. CDR3 bases: TGTGCCAGTAGTTCCACCCGATGGGGTTCACCCCTCCACTTT.

With regard to this clone: Compared with germline, one end of the junction differs, possibly owing to a read error. This chain connects TRBV2 to TRBJ1-6, with 7 bases identical to TRBD1. This CDR3 region has 12 residues. Germline V lookup: CDR1 SNHLY, CDR2 FYNNEI. The CDR3 bases are TGTGCCAGCAGTGAGAGGGACAGCTCCTTGGTTTTT. It yields the protein CASSERDSSLVF.

The CDR3 loop is CASSAGGGQGAYYGYTF. For the CDR3, the DNA is TGCGCCAGCAGCGCAGGGGGAGGACAGGGGGCATACTATGGCTACACCTTC. The chain couples TRBV4-1 to TRBJ1-2; 11 bases agree with TRBD1. The CDR3 runs 17 residues. Germline assignment: CDR1 MGHRA and CDR2 YSYEKL. Germline trimming cut 5 bases from V and 3 bases from J; bases unmatched to any gene: 11.

The chain joins TRBV5-4 to TRBJ1-1; D uncertain. The V and J ends lost 0 bases and 6 bases respectively, with 12 bases between them. CDR1 is SGHNT, CDR2 YYREEE, per germline (reference sequence). The CDR3 contains 14 residues. The CDR3: CASSLDLQLPEAFF. In DNA form, the CDR3 reads TGTGCCAGCAGCTTGGATTTACAGCTACCTGAAGCTTTCTTT.

V usage is TRBV18 and J usage is TRBJ2-2; D remains unclear. V was trimmed by 3 bases and J by 1 base, leaving 3 bases between them. There are 13 residues in the CDR3. CDR1 KGHSH and CDR2 LQKENI come from the germline V gene. The CDR3 nucleotides are TGTGCCAGCTCACCCCAGAACACCGGGGAGCTGTTTTTT. It encodes CASSPQNTGELFF.

The chain employs TRBV10-2 and TRBJ1-1, with D unclear. Deletions cut 6 bases from V and 4 bases from J, with 12 bases between. The CDR3 spans 13 residues. Germline loops: CDR1 WSHSY, CDR2 SAAADI. DNA for the CDR3: TGCGCCAGCAGCGCTAAGGATGGCACTGAAGCTTTCTTT. Translation: CASSAKDGTEAFF.

The CDR3 region is CASSQSRPRTYGYTF. The CDR3, as DNA: TGCGCCAGCAGCCAATCCCGCCCCCGGACGTATGGCTACACCTTC. The chain has TRBV4-1 and TRBJ1-2; D gene uncertain. The V end was cut by 2 bases, the J end by 5 bases, with 15 bases between. The CDR3 contains 15 residues. Germline V gene sequence: CDR1 MGHRA, CDR2 YSYEKL.

This rearrangement joins TRBV6-5 to TRBJ2-7; 11 bases are shared with TRBD1. V lost 5 bases and J lost 3; bases outside the gene matches: 3. Germline CDR1 reads MNHEY; CDR2 reads SVGAGI. CDR3 length: 14 amino acids. This CDR3 is CASSAGTGGYEQYF. In DNA form, the CDR3 reads TGTGCCAGCAGTGCCGGGACAGGGGGCTACGAGCAGTACTTC.

The J gene is TRBJ1-2, the V gene TRBV30; TRBD1 agrees at 9 bases. The ends lost 0 bases at V and 7 bases at J; junction bases unmatched: 18. Per germline, CDR1 GTSNPN and CDR2 SVGIG (reference sequence). This CDR3 is built from 18 residues. CDR3 amino acids: CAWSVPGQGVRVRFGYTF. CDR3 in DNA: TGTGCCTGGAGTGTGCCGGGACAGGGTGTGCGAGTGCGTTTTGGCTACACCTTC.

The rearrangement links TRBV4-2 to TRBJ1-5; D possibly corresponds to TRBD1 (6 bases). CDR3 size: 16 residues. Trimming removed 0 bases from V and 1 base from J, with 10 bases in between. CDR1 and CDR2 from the germline V gene are LGHNA and YNFKEQ. The CDR3 sequence: CASSQEDRGSNQPQHF. DNA of the CDR3: TGTGCCAGCAGCCAAGAGGACAGAGGGAGCAATCAGCCCCAGCATTTT.

In this sample, this clone turned up a few times. The J gene is TRBJ1-5, the V gene TRBV6-1, with D perhaps TRBD1 (5 bases). This CDR3 has 14 amino acids. The germline V gene encodes CDR1 MNHNS and CDR2 SASEGT. V was trimmed by 5 bases and J by 6 bases, leaving 14 bases between them. The CDR3 loop is CASSLGRGGQPQHF. The CDR3 nucleotides are TGTGCCAGCAGTCTCGGACGGGGCGGTCAGCCCCAGCATTTT.

The chain uses TRBV28 and TRBJ1-6, with no clear D. The length of the CDR3 is 14 residues. In germline, CDR1 is MDHEN, CDR2 SYDVKM. CDR3 nucleotides: TGTGCTTTCCAGGAGGGCGGATATAATTCACCCCTCCACTTT. Translating it yields CAFQEGGYNSPLHF.

The chain uses TRBV20-1 and TRBJ2-5, with unresolved D. Germline values: CDR1 DFQATT, CDR2 SNEGSKA (reference sequence). The V gene lost 6 bases and the J gene lost 5 bases, with 10 bases spanning the gap. CDR3 length: 11 amino acids. The CDR3 sequence: CSAPVLETQYF. In DNA form, the CDR3 reads TGCAGTGCCCCGGTCCTCGAGACCCAGTACTTC.

The rearrangement joins TRBV11-2 to TRBJ1-2, with D unresolved. The germline V and J ends were trimmed by 3 bases and 4 bases, with 9 bases remaining between them. Germline CDR1 is SGHAT and CDR2 is FQNNGV. This CDR3 is built from 13 residues. CDR3 nucleotides: TGTGCCAGCAGCTTTTTTAAGGGCTATGGCTACACCTTC. As protein: CASSFFKGYGYTF.

This clone was counted once. The V gene is TRBV5-6, the J gene TRBJ1-5; D is uncertain. The CDR3 is 13 residues long. Per the germline V gene, CDR1 is SGHDT and CDR2 is YYEEEE. Trimming took 2 bases from V and 4 from J, leaving 7 bases between them. CDR3 loop: CASSFRVNQPQHF. The DNA of the CDR3 is TGTGCCAGCAGCTTTAGGGTTAATCAGCCCCAGCATTTT.

This chain links TRBV11-2 with TRBJ2-2; D remains ambiguous. Germline loops: CDR1 SGHAT, CDR2 FQNNGV. The V gene lost 0 bases and the J gene lost 4 bases, with 9 bases spanning the gap. The CDR3 is made up of 15 amino acids. The CDR3 spells CASSLDSLFTGELFF. The CDR3 DNA reads as TGTGCCAGCAGCTTAGACAGTCTATTCACCGGGGAGCTGTTTTTT.

This clone is a singleton in its sample. This chain joins TRBV10-3 and TRBJ2-1, with 9 bases that match TRBD1. Germline V CDR1 and CDR2: ENHRY, SYGVKD. The CDR3 totals 15 residues. The trim removed 6 bases at V and 1 base at J, leaving 4 bases unmatched. CDR3 amino acids: CAISRTGDSYNEQFF. The DNA for the CDR3 is TGTGCCATCAGCCGGACAGGGGATTCCTACAATGAGCAGTTCTTC.

The chain joins TRBV10-2 to TRBJ2-7; the D is unclear. CDR1 WSHSY and CDR2 SAAADI come from the germline V gene. The CDR3 contains 14 residues. The germline V and J ends were trimmed by 3 bases and 3 bases, with 12 bases remaining between them. The CDR3 spells CASSDPLFGYEQYF. CDR3 DNA: TGCGCCAGCAGTGACCCGTTATTCGGCTACGAGCAGTACTTC.

The chain links TRBV9 to TRBJ1-1, with 7 bases that match TRBD1. The V gene's germline CDR1 is SGDLS and CDR2 YYNGEE. The CDR3 consists of 13 residues. After removal of 2 bases from V and 4 bases from J, the junction contained 2 bases not matched to a gene. CDR3 in amino acids: CASSVGQVTEAFF. DNA of the CDR3: TGTGCCAGCAGCGTCGGACAGGTCACTGAAGCTTTCTTT.

This clone was seen just once. The chain combines TRBV2 with TRBJ2-3; 7 nucleotides line up with TRBD1. J gave up 1 base and V 2 bases, and 0 bases lay outside the gene matches. In germline, CDR1 is SNHLY, CDR2 FYNNEI. This CDR3 spans 14 amino acids. In nucleotides, the CDR3 is TGTGCCAGCAGTGAACAGGGGGGCACAGATACGCAGTATTTT. Translated, it gives CASSEQGGTDTQYF.

A remark on this clone: Distinct nucleotide sequences in the sample also encode this CDR3. The CDR3, as DNA: TGTGCCAGCAGCCAAGAGGGGGCGAGAGAGCAGTTCTTC. This sequence encodes CASSQEGAREQFF. This sequence joins TRBV4-2 and TRBJ2-1; the D gene is possibly TRBD1 (6 bases). CDR1 and CDR2 (germline): LGHNA, YNFKEQ. V lost 0 bases to trimming and J lost 10 bases, with 10 bases between them. There are 13 residues in the CDR3.

The chain recombines TRBV5-1 with TRBJ1-2; tentative D call: TRBD1 (5 bases). The CDR3 covers 15 residues. The V and J ends lost 4 bases and 6 bases respectively, with 19 bases between them. Per the germline V gene, CDR1 is SGHRS and CDR2 is YFSETQ. In nucleotides, the CDR3 is TGCGCCAGCAGCCCGGACCCCGGGGGGACGCATGGCTACACCTTC. Translating gives CASSPDPGGTHGYTF.

CDR3 bases: TGTGCCAGTAGTATAGCGGTCTCGGGACAGGGCTTTAACTATGGCTACACCTTC. This translates into CASSIAVSGQGFNYGYTF. V is TRBV19 and J is TRBJ1-2, with 9 bases matching TRBD1. This CDR3 region has 18 residues. Germline loops: CDR1 LNHDA, CDR2 SQIVND (reference sequence). After removal of 1 base from V and 1 base from J, the junction contained 10 bases not matched to a gene.

V and J are TRBV28 and TRBJ1-1; D is uncertain. The CDR3 has 11 amino acids. CDR1 and CDR2 from the germline V gene are MDHEN and SYDVKM. The germline V and J ends were trimmed by 3 bases and 9 bases, with 8 bases remaining between them. The CDR3 loop is CASSFRSQAFF. The CDR3 coding sequence is TGTGCCAGCAGTTTTCGGTCGCAAGCTTTCTTT.

CDR3 region: CASSQGTEKYEQYF. The CDR3 nucleotides are TGCGCCAGCAGCCAAGGGACTGAAAAATACGAGCAGTACTTC. This chain connects TRBV4-3 to TRBJ2-7, with D possibly TRBD2 on 5 matching bases. CDR1 is LGHNA and CDR2 is YSLEER in the germline V gene. CDR3 length equals 14 residues. Trimming shortened V by 1 base and J by 4 bases, and 11 bases separated the two germline ends.

V usage is TRBV4-3 and J usage is TRBJ1-4; a weak D match, TRBD1 (6 bases). There are 16 residues in the CDR3. Trimming left V 0 bases short and J 8 bases short, with 16 bases between. Germline CDR1 and CDR2: LGHNA and YSLEER. The CDR3 sequence: CASSQDVRGRKEKLFF. The CDR3 coding sequence is TGCGCCAGCAGCCAAGACGTGCGGGGGCGAAAGGAAAAACTGTTTTTT.

V and J are TRBV5-1 and TRBJ2-2; D is uncertain. Between the trimmed V and J ends, which lost 0 bases and 4 bases, there was a span of 13 bases. The CDR3 extends over 16 amino acids. CDR1 and CDR2 (germline): SGHRS, YFSETQ. The CDR3 DNA is TGCGCCAGCAGCTTGGAGGCCGGCAGAGCCACCGGGGAGCTGTTTTTT. It encodes CASSLEAGRATGELFF.

The V gene is TRBV10-3, the J gene TRBJ2-1; D unresolved. This CDR3 has 16 amino acids. Germline CDR1 ENHRY, CDR2 SYGVKD. V lost 5 bases, J lost 0 bases, and 14 bases lay in between. CDR3 protein: CAISPSDGSSYNEQFF. The CDR3 coding sequence is TGTGCCATCAGTCCTTCCGACGGTAGCTCCTACAATGAGCAGTTCTTC.

In its sample, this clone was seen once. This chain uses TRBV6-4 with TRBJ2-3; D possibly corresponds to TRBD2 (5 bases). The CDR3 has 13 residues. Germline values: CDR1 MRHNA, CDR2 SNTAGT. V lost 5 bases to trimming and J lost 5 bases, with 11 bases between them. This CDR3 is CASSTSSIDTQYF. CDR3 nucleotides: TGTGCCAGCAGTACTAGTTCGATAGATACGCAGTATTTT.

This chain uses TRBV19 with TRBJ2-7; D is perhaps TRBD2 (6 bases). V was clipped by 4 bases and J by 6 bases, with 13 bases between them. This CDR3 spans 13 amino acids. Germline CDR1 is LNHDA and CDR2 is SQIVND (reference sequence). CDR3 in DNA: TGTGCCAGTAGTAGGAGGGTGTTGGGCGAGCAGTACTTC. Protein sequence: CASSRRVLGEQYF.